The clone carrying this T cell receptor (beta chain) was recorded at least ten times. This entry is derived from a study of T cells in Graves' hyperthyroidism and ophthalmopathy. Amplification of TCR beta CDR3 regions was performed using RNA transcripts as template. HTBI primers drove first-round RT-PCR of the TCR CDR3. TCRdb re-derived calls from the multiplex PCR reads in MiXCR, one entry per CDR3 protein. Of some 560,000 distinct CDR3 sequences listed, about 15% were seen once; the top ten hold around 7.3%. The sequenced sample consisted of blood. The origin of this receptor is a young woman with Graves' hyperthyroidism.

The CDR3 nucleotides are TGTGCCAGCAGACAGGGGGCGAATGAGCAGTTCTTC. Amino acids: CASRQGANEQFF. The chain joins TRBV27 to TRBJ2-1; 9 bases are shared with TRBD1. Germline V gene sequence: CDR1 MNHEY, CDR2 SMNVEV (reference sequence). The V and J ends lost 6 bases and 7 bases, in that order; junction bases with no gene match: 1. The CDR3 runs to 12 residues.